The 20 T cell receptor beta chains reported below all come from one sample, sequenced in a study of blood T cell repertoires in COVID-19. The repertoire was sequenced with immunoSEQ multiplex PCR; TCRdb's copy has only in-frame clones and lacks some. Here the sample spans about 300,000 clones, 90% being singletons. What was sequenced was PBMCs or T cells enriched from blood (not recorded which). These receptors all stem from a woman aged 18-35 years with acute COVID-19.

This sequence joins TRBV19 and TRBJ1-2; tentative D call: TRBD1 (5 bases). The CDR3 covers 14 residues. V gave up 3 bases and J gave up 0 bases, with 8 bases separating them. CDR1 LNHDA and CDR2 SQIVND come from the germline V gene (reference sequence). DNA for the CDR3: TGTGCCAGTAGTATGGGGCTTCCTAACTATGGCTACACCTTC. Amino acids: CASSMGLPNYGYTF.

The rearrangement links TRBV5-1 to TRBJ1-2; D is unclear. From germline, CDR1 is SGHRS and CDR2 YFSETQ. V shed 0 bases and J shed 8 bases, with 8 bases lying between them. The CDR3 loop spans 12 amino acids. CDR3 amino acids: CASSLGPAGYTF. The CDR3 coding sequence is TGCGCCAGCAGCTTGGGCCCTGCGGGCTACACCTTC.

This clone was picked up one time. The V and J genes are TRBV30 and TRBJ2-1, with D possibly being TRBD2 (5 bases). V was trimmed by 5 bases and J by 2 bases, leaving 16 bases between them. CDR1 and CDR2 from the germline V gene are GTSNPN and SVGIG (reference sequence). The CDR3 covers 15 residues. This CDR3 is CAWGDLGVTYNEQFF. DNA of the CDR3: TGTGCCTGGGGTGATTTGGGAGTTACCTACAATGAGCAGTTCTTC.

The chain's CDR3 is CASSQDRGLGTDTQYF. CDR3 nucleotide sequence: TGTGCCAGCAGCCAAGATCGGGGATTGGGTACGGATACGCAGTATTTT. This chain joins TRBV3-1 (or the pseudogene TRBV3-2) and TRBJ2-3, with D possibly TRBD2 on 5 matching bases. The germline gives CDR1 LGHDT, CDR2 YNNKEL (reference sequence). This CDR3 has 16 residues. V was clipped by 0 bases and J by 6 bases, with 16 bases between them.

The chain employs TRBV7-9 and TRBJ1-1; 10 nucleotides line up with TRBD1. The germline V gene encodes CDR1 SEHNR and CDR2 FQNEAQ (reference sequence). Germline trimming cut 4 bases from V and 3 bases from J; bases unmatched to any gene: 5. This CDR3 is 15 amino acids long. Here the CDR3 DNA reads TGTGCCAGCAGCTCGGGACAGGGGTTTGACACTGAAGCTTTCTTT. Protein: CASSSGQGFDTEAFF.

The CDR3 region is CASSSSYGYTF. As DNA, the CDR3 is TGTGCCAGCAGCTCCTCCTATGGCTACACCTTC. The chain carries TRBV11-2 and TRBJ1-2, with no clear D. This CDR3 has 11 amino acids. With 4 bases removed from V and 4 bases from J, the gap between germline ends came to 4 bases. CDR1 and CDR2 from the germline V gene are SGHAT and FQNNGV.

The chain recombines TRBV10-3 with TRBJ1-2, with 8 bases aligning to TRBD1. This CDR3 has 15 residues. Germline assignment: CDR1 ENHRY and CDR2 SYGVKD. Losses at the gene ends were 3 bases for V and 1 base for J; bases not matched to a gene: 4. The CDR3 nucleotides read TGTGCCATCAGTGACGGGACAGGACTTAACTATGGCTACACCTTC. This encodes CAISDGTGLNYGYTF.

A single count supports this clone. The chain links TRBV12-3 or TRBV12-4 to TRBJ1-2, with TRBD1 matching over 8 bases. The CDR3 is 11 residues long. The J segment lost 8 bases and the V segment lost 4 bases, leaving 0 bases of the junction unmatched. The CDR3 DNA reads as TGTGCCAGCAGTTCAGGGGGCGGCTACACCTTC. Amino acids: CASSSGGGYTF.

The chain uses TRBV27 and TRBJ1-2; 9 nucleotides line up with TRBD1. The J segment lost 3 bases and the V segment lost 6 bases, leaving 5 bases of the junction unmatched. The CDR3 loop spans 14 amino acids. CDR1 and CDR2 (germline): MNHEY, SMNVEV (reference sequence). CDR3 DNA sequence: TGTGCCAGCAGGGATACAGGGGGCGACTATGGCTACACCTTC. Its translation is CASRDTGGDYGYTF.

The J gene is TRBJ2-1, the V gene TRBV9; 11 positions match TRBD2. This CDR3 region has 15 residues. Germline V CDR1 and CDR2: SGDLS, YYNGEE. V lost 4 bases and J lost 10; bases outside the gene matches: 10. The CDR3 protein is CASSPLGTSGDEQFF. DNA for the CDR3: TGTGCCAGCAGCCCCCTCGGGACTAGCGGAGACGAGCAGTTCTTC.

The V gene is TRBV19, the J gene TRBJ1-2, with D perhaps TRBD1 (6 bases). Trimming cost V 3 bases and J 2 bases, with 7 bases left between them. This CDR3 has 13 residues. Germline V gene lookup returns CDR1 LNHDA and CDR2 SQIVND (reference sequence). CDR3 residues: CASSITGNYGYTF. Written as DNA, the CDR3 is TGTGCCAGTAGTATTACAGGGAACTATGGCTACACCTTC.

The rearrangement uses TRBV5-1 and TRBJ2-7; a weak D match, TRBD2 (5 bases). V shed 0 bases and J shed 8 bases, with 12 bases lying between them. The CDR3 runs 13 residues. CDR1 is SGHRS and CDR2 is YFSETQ in the germline V gene. CDR3 in DNA: TGCGCCAGCAGCTTGGATTTTGAGGGTCAGCAGTACTTC. Encoded protein: CASSLDFEGQQYF.

The DNA of the CDR3 is TGTGCCAGCAGTTTAATCCGAGCGGGAGGGGCGTACGAGCAGTACTTC. Protein: CASSLIRAGGAYEQYF. The chain joins TRBV28 to TRBJ2-7; 10 bases map to TRBD2. This CDR3 spans 16 amino acids. CDR1 MDHEN and CDR2 SYDVKM come from the germline V gene. V lost 2 bases, J lost 4 bases, and 8 bases stayed unmatched.

The rearrangement joins TRBV7-9 to TRBJ2-7; 7 bases are shared with TRBD2. J was trimmed by 5 bases and V by 1 base; bases with no gene match: 11. This CDR3 contains 16 residues. Germline loops: CDR1 SEHNR, CDR2 FQNEAQ (reference sequence). CDR3 DNA: TGTGCCAGCAGCTTAGGAGTGGGAGGGCTTCTTGACGAGCAGTACTTC. As protein: CASSLGVGGLLDEQYF.

The gene calls are TRBV27 and TRBJ1-4; 9 bases map to TRBD1. From germline, CDR1 is MNHEY and CDR2 SMNVEV (reference sequence). Trimming took 6 bases from V and 6 from J; bases not matched to a gene: 23. The CDR3 runs 20 residues. CDR3 sequence (DNA): TGTGCCAGCAGGCCACAGGGGGCTTCCCTAAACAGCCTTCGGGATGAAAAACTGTTTTTT. Translating gives CASRPQGASLNSLRDEKLFF.

The rearrangement joins TRBV28 to TRBJ2-7; the D gene is possibly TRBD2 (5 bases). The CDR3 runs 13 residues. The ends were cut back, 3 bases at V and 2 bases at J, with 8 bases in the middle. From germline, CDR1 is MDHEN and CDR2 SYDVKM. DNA for the CDR3: TGTGCCAGCAGTTTGACTACCCCCTACGAGCAGTACTTC. It is translated as CASSLTTPYEQYF. Supplemented by reference TRBV28 and TRBJ2-7, the full variable domain reads DVKVTQSSRYLVKRTGEKVFLECVQDMDHENMFWYRQDPGLGLRLIYFSYDVKMKEKGDIPEGYSVSREKKERFSLILESASTNQTSMYLCASSLTTPYEQYFGPGTRLTVT.

The gene calls are TRBV19 and TRBJ2-7, with D possibly TRBD2 on 5 matching bases. This CDR3 region has 15 residues. The germline V and J ends were trimmed by 4 bases and 0 bases, with 13 bases remaining between them. The germline gives CDR1 LNHDA, CDR2 SQIVND (reference sequence). The CDR3 bases are TGTGCCAGTAGTACCAGGACTGGTTACTCCTACGAGCAGTACTTC. This gives the protein CASSTRTGYSYEQYF.

The chain carries TRBV6-5 and TRBJ2-1, with D unresolved. CDR3 length: 14 amino acids. V lost 9 bases, J lost 1 base, and 13 bases lay in between. From germline, CDR1 is MNHEY and CDR2 SVGAGI. The CDR3 protein is CASLFTLSYNEQFF. CDR3 sequence (DNA): TGTGCCAGTCTGTTTACTCTTTCCTACAATGAGCAGTTCTTC.

The chain combines TRBV5-8 with TRBJ2-7; no clear D gene. This CDR3 spans 13 amino acids. Germline CDR1 SGHTS, CDR2 YDEGEE. With 2 bases removed from V and 2 bases from J, the gap between germline ends came to 8 bases. Here the CDR3 DNA reads TGTGCCAGCAGCTTTTACAGAACCTACGAGCAGTACTTC. Amino acids: CASSFYRTYEQYF.

The J gene is TRBJ1-5, the V gene TRBV28; the D gene is possibly TRBD1 (5 bases). The CDR3 is 13 residues long. Germline CDR1 MDHEN, CDR2 SYDVKM. V lost 5 bases to trimming and J lost 6 bases, with 11 bases between them. CDR3 bases: TGTGCCAGCAGTATTCCGGACATTCAGCCCCAGCATTTT. This gives the protein CASSIPDIQPQHF.